Listed below are T cell receptor beta chains from one sample, sequenced in a study of control samples from healthy donors and cancer patients. The repertoire was sequenced with immunoSEQ multiplex PCR; TCRdb's copy has only in-frame clones and lacks some. The sample includes 79,000 or so clones, roughly 89% of them seen just once. The sample consisted of PBMCs. Receptor source: a woman in her 50s with colorectal cancer. Each CDR3 is given with its conserved first and last residue. D genes are given only for firm matches. Clone size is stated in some rows and not others, as once, few, many or a class when expanded.

d_call	v_call	clone_size	j_call	cdr3_aa	cdr3_nt
-	TRBV2	-	TRBJ1-2	CASASGRAGYTF	TGTGCCAGCGCTTCGGGTAGGGCTGGCTACACCTTC
-	TRBV9	once	TRBJ1-4	CASSVELTSTNEKLFF	TGTGCCAGCAGCGTAGAATTGACTTCAACTAATGAAAAACTGTTTTTT
-	TRBV3-1/TRBV3-2	-	TRBJ2-1	CASSQQRVYNEQFF	TGTGCCAGCAGCCAACAGAGGGTCTACAATGAGCAGTTCTTC
TRBD1	TRBV6-6	-	TRBJ2-4	CASSERTGDIDSIAKNIQYF	TGTGCCAGCAGCGAGAGGACAGGGGATATTGATTCAATCGCCAAAAACATTCAGTACTTC
-	TRBV2	-	TRBJ2-6	CASSPSSSGANVLTF	TGTGCCAGCAGTCCCTCCTCCTCTGGGGCCAACGTCCTGACTTTC
TRBD2	TRBV5-1	-	TRBJ2-5	CASSPSTSGGIGETQYF	TGCGCCAGCAGCCCATCGACTAGCGGGGGGATTGGAGAGACCCAGTACTTC
-	TRBV7-2	-	TRBJ2-5	CASIPGVRDALKAQYF	TGTGCCAGCATCCCGGGGGTGAGGGACGCGCTTAAAGCCCAGTACTTC
TRBD2	TRBV18	-	TRBJ2-2	CASCGASGANTGELFF	TGTGCCAGCTGCGGGGCTAGCGGGGCGAACACCGGGGAGCTGTTTTTT
TRBD2	TRBV5-8	-	TRBJ2-3	CASSFATSGGTDTQYF	TGTGCCAGCAGCTTTGCTACTAGCGGGGGGACAGATACGCAGTATTTT
TRBD2	TRBV10-3	once	TRBJ2-1	CAISGRGGEGDNEQFF	TGTGCCATCAGTGGACGCGGGGGTGAAGGTGACAATGAGCAGTTCTTC
TRBD1	TRBV29-1	-	TRBJ1-1	CSVYRGNTEAFF	TGCAGCGTTTACAGGGGGAACACTGAAGCTTTCTTT
TRBD1	TRBV6-1	-	TRBJ1-3	CASSETGVGTIYF	TGTGCCAGCAGTGAGACAGGGGTAGGCACCATATATTTT
-	TRBV6-5	once	TRBJ2-1	CASSTLGVAYNEQFF	TGTGCCAGCAGTACCTTAGGGGTGGCCTACAATGAGCAGTTCTTC
-	TRBV7-2	-	TRBJ2-3	CASSLAPTDTQYF	TGTGCCAGCAGCTTAGCGCCCACAGATACGCAGTATTTT
-	TRBV5-8	-	TRBJ2-5	CASSLGQETQYF	TGTGCCAGCAGCTTGGGGCAAGAGACCCAGTACTTC
-	TRBV30	-	TRBJ2-2	CAWNRDPSGTGELFF	TGTGCCTGGAACCGGGACCCCTCGGGCACCGGGGAGCTGTTTTTT
TRBD1	TRBV7-2	-	TRBJ1-5	CASSLERGLQPQHF	TGTGCCAGCAGCTTAGAAAGGGGGCTTCAGCCCCAGCATTTT
-	TRBV18	few	TRBJ1-2	CASSLAAANYGYTF	TGTGCCAGCTCACTGGCTGCCGCTAACTATGGCTACACCTTC
-	TRBV24-1	-	TRBJ1-3	CATSKTGGNTIYF	TGTGCCACCAGTAAGACGGGAGGAAACACCATATATTTT
-	TRBV9	many	TRBJ2-2	CASSAPSGELFF	TGTGCCAGCAGCGCCCCATCCGGGGAGCTGTTTTTT
-	TRBV6-5	-	TRBJ2-5	CASSSGTTQYGETQYF	TGTGCCAGCAGTTCCGGGACCACGCAGTATGGGGAGACCCAGTACTTC
-	TRBV19	-	TRBJ1-2	CASSLALFYGYTF	TGTGCCAGTAGCCTAGCCCTCTTCTATGGCTACACCTTC
-	TRBV30	-	TRBJ1-5	CAWSVHAEGNQPQHF	TGTGCCTGGAGTGTACACGCCGAGGGAAATCAGCCCCAGCATTTT
TRBD1	TRBV2	-	TRBJ2-5	CASKLQGFQETQYF	TGTGCCAGCAAGTTACAGGGGTTCCAAGAGACCCAGTACTTC
-	TRBV30	-	TRBJ1-4	CAWRYQGIFEKLFF	TGTGCCTGGAGGTATCAGGGGATCTTTGAAAAACTGTTTTTT
-	TRBV3-1/TRBV3-2	-	TRBJ1-2	CASSPRGRRGYTF	TGTGCCAGCAGCCCCCGGGGGCGGCGGGGCTACACCTTC
-	TRBV6-5	-	TRBJ1-2	CASSPTPTAYGYTF	TGTGCCAGCAGTCCCACCCCGACGGCCTATGGCTACACCTTC
-	TRBV10-1	-	TRBJ1-3	CASSGQRSGNTIYF	TGCGCCAGCAGTGGACAGCGCTCTGGAAACACCATATATTTT
TRBD1	TRBV6-5	-	TRBJ2-4	CASRLGTDKNIQYF	TGTGCCAGCAGACTTGGGACAGATAAAAACATTCAGTACTTC
-	TRBV7-9	-	TRBJ1-3	CASSRTRAVRRGSGNTIYF	TGTGCCAGCAGCCGAACGCGAGCCGTCCGAAGAGGCTCTGGAAACACCATATATTTT
-	TRBV7-2	-	TRBJ1-3	CASSYSRAGAAGNTIYF	TGTGCCAGCAGCTACTCCAGGGCGGGAGCTGCTGGAAACACCATATATTTT
-	TRBV2	-	TRBJ2-1	CASSEMSSHEQFF	TGTGCCAGCAGTGAAATGTCTTCACATGAGCAGTTCTTC
TRBD1	TRBV6-5	-	TRBJ2-5	CASSNTGGMETQYF	TGTGCCAGCAGCAACACAGGGGGCATGGAGACCCAGTACTTC
-	TRBV5-5	-	TRBJ1-5	CASSFNPGSNQPQHF	TGTGCCAGCAGCTTTAACCCAGGGAGCAATCAGCCCCAGCATTTT
TRBD1	TRBV6-4	-	TRBJ1-2	CASSDTGQGYSNYGYTF	TGTGCCAGCAGTGACACAGGACAGGGATACTCTAACTATGGCTACACCTTC
TRBD1	TRBV7-2	-	TRBJ2-2	CASSLRGDRGGIGELFF	TGTGCCAGCAGCTTACGTGGGGACAGGGGAGGAATCGGGGAGCTGTTTTTT
TRBD1	TRBV3-1/TRBV3-2	-	TRBJ1-2	CASSQGDRGMDYGYTF	TGTGCCAGCAGCCAAGGGGACAGGGGAATGGACTATGGCTACACCTTC
TRBD1	TRBV12-3/TRBV12-4	many	TRBJ1-2	CASSSQDRDNTF	TGTGCCAGCAGTTCGCAGGACAGGGACAACACCTTC
TRBD2	TRBV3-1/TRBV3-2	-	TRBJ2-2	CASSGQLAGDLTNTGELFF	TGTGCCAGCAGCGGACAACTAGCGGGGGACCTTACGAACACCGGGGAGCTGTTTTTT
TRBD1	TRBV3-1/TRBV3-2	-	TRBJ1-1	CASRGQVRTEAFF	TGTGCCAGCAGGGGACAGGTTCGCACTGAAGCTTTCTTT
-	TRBV3-1/TRBV3-2	-	TRBJ2-1	CASSQGDSGGYNEQFF	TGTGCCAGCAGCCAAGGGGACAGCGGGGGATACAATGAGCAGTTCTTC
-	TRBV5-1	-	TRBJ2-1	CASSLGGLEYNEQFF	TGCGCCAGCAGCCTCGGGGGATTAGAGTACAATGAGCAGTTCTTC